This TCR beta chain stems from a study of shared clonotypes between healthy human individuals. The authors divided CD4+ cells into CD45RA+ naive and CD45RA-negative memory subsets. General observations from the study: Rarefaction analysis demonstrated incomplete sorted-subset sequencing notwithstanding large depth.

Worth noting for this clone: Its target is not known.

There are 13 residues in the CDR3. V was shortened by 1 base and J by 7 bases, with 11 bases between the two germline ends. The germline V gene has CDR1 LNHNV and CDR2 YYDKDF (reference sequence). Only in-frame clones appear in the TCRdb table, and some are missing; sequencing was by immunoSEQ multiplex PCR. The repertoire consists of 1 million to 1.2 million clones, with 60% to 80% occurring once and the leading ten covering about 0.94%. This TCR was sampled from a man aged 18 to 35 in good health. Some clones in this sample may be carry-over from other donors' samples. The sample comprised memory CD4+ T cells from PBMCs. Subset here: CD45RA-negative fraction. This chain joins TRBV15 and TRBJ2-7, with unresolved D. The chain's CDR3 is CATSRAKGNEQYF. The CDR3 DNA reads TGTGCCACCAGCAGAGCAAAAGGGAATGAGCAGTACTTC.